This TCR beta chain was recorded in a study of blood T cell repertoires in COVID-19. At the level of the study: Samples of COVID-19 (acute and convalescent) were obtained from the United States, Italy and Spain.

Those who participated ranged in age from roughly 18 to 90 years and resided in 20 to 25 US areas. In the authors' workflow: For nucleated cells, counts were estimated from reference gene primer amplification. Here immunoSEQ multiplex PCR was the method, and the copy in TCRdb shows in-frame clones only, minus some. V, J and clone size are those of that table, while D and trimming were read from the DNA. The profile covers around 220,000 clones, with 88% appearing a single time and about 15% taken by the ten largest. The germline gives CDR1 SQVTM, CDR2 ANQGSEA. This CDR3 comprises 11 residues. Trimming took off 4 bases at V and 4 bases at J, with 5 bases between the two ends.

The sequence came from a woman aged 50 to 60 with acute COVID-19. The chain is built from TRBV29-1 and TRBJ2-1, with no clear D. The sample comprised PBMCs or T cells enriched from blood (not recorded which). The CDR3 spells CSVGAYNEQFF. The CDR3, as DNA: TGCAGCGTTGGGGCTTACAATGAGCAGTTCTTC.